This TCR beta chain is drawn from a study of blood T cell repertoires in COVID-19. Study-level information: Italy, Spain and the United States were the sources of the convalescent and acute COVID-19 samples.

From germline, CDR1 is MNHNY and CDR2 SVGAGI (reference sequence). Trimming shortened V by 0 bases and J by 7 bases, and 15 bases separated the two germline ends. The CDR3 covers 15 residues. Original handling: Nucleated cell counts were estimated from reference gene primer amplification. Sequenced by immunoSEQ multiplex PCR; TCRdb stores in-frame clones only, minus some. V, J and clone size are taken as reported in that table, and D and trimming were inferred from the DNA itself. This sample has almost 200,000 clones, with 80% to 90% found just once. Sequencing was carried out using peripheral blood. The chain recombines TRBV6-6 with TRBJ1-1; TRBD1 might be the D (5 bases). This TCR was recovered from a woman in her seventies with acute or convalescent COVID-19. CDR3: CASSYSGRGFSEAFF. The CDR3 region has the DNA TGTGCCAGCAGTTACTCGGGTAGGGGCTTCAGTGAAGCTTTCTTT.